This TCR beta chain is drawn from a study of beta chain features in type 1 diabetes. Study-wide points: Healthy donors had naive, central memory and Treg TCRB repertoires that appeared less similar than those seen among patients. Researchers report that Type 1 diabetes patients had moderately but significantly shorter TCRB CDR3s across all four CD4+ subsets. Type 1 diabetes patients had fewer VDJ junction insertions and more deletions.

All of the isolated RNA was reverse transcribed, so expressed TCRB transcripts were sequenced. Profiled with immunoSEQ multiplex PCR; TCRdb holds only in-frame clones, not every one. The repertoire holds 300,000 to 350,000 clones, with 7.5% to 9% as singletons. This clone was picked up a small number of times. No antigen is known for it. Looked up from germline, CDR1 is SGHAT and CDR2 is FQNNGV. The junction had 4 bases not matched to a gene; V was cut back by 2 bases and J by 2 bases. CDR3 length: 16 amino acids. This TCR was recovered from a young woman in good health. The chain combines TRBV11-2 with TRBJ2-1; 9 bases are a match to TRBD2. The sequenced sample consisted of central memory CD4+ T cells from blood. This chain's CDR3 is CASSLFLAGTYNEQFF. CDR3 sequence (DNA): TGTGCCAGCAGCTTATTTCTAGCGGGAACCTACAATGAGCAGTTCTTC.